The entry that follows covers one T cell receptor (beta chain) sequence. Its specific antigen is unknown. No clone much larger than this one lies a single base away; base qualities are absent. At the junction V is shortened by 7 bases and J by 7 bases; bases outside the gene matches: 8. CDR1 is given as SGHDN and CDR2 as FVKESK, both from the germline V gene. Measured from the cysteine to the phenylalanine, the CDR3 is 15 residues long. The only DNA kept is the CDR3, 45 bases in frame from the first base. This sample is drawn from a study of T cell repertoires in cytomegalovirus infection (dated 2019 in TCRdb). Describing the broader study: Donor HLA type was relevant to the analysis, as public TCR beta signatures indicated carriage of CMV infection together with the matching HLA type.

Findings and caveats that apply to the study as a whole: Cumulative frequency of public TCR beta family members discriminated carriers of CMV infection plus the relevant HLA type in this cohort and an independent approximately 400-donor cohort. The ex vivo response was dominated by HLA-C-restricted CMV-specific TCR beta clonotypes, and the single most frequent clonotype in two of eight donors was supplied by these HLA-C-restricted clonotypes.

The sequencer listed for this sample is Illumina HiSeq 1500. TCRdb handled the public reads itself, with Q25 trimming in fastp and clone calling in MiXCR, and kept productive beta chains. CDR3 protein duplicates are merged, each entry listing the most common genes and DNA. This sample comprises hundreds of thousands of distinct CDR3 sequences, roughly 26% of them detected only once. The ten largest clones add up to roughly 8% of the sample. This receptor chain uses TRBV14 and TRBJ1-6, with 9 central nucleotides matching TRBD1. Sequencing used CD8+ T cells from PBMCs. The sequence was obtained from a human donor in good health (CMV status not recorded). Some clones in this sample may be carry-over from other donors' samples. The CDR3: CASTAGQGHNSPLHF. The nucleotide sequence reads as follows: TGTGCCAGCACCGCGGGACAGGGTCACAATTCACCCCTCCACTTT.